This T cell receptor (beta chain) stems from a study of T cells in Graves' hyperthyroidism and ophthalmopathy (dated 2019 in TCRdb). For context, the study as a whole: Peripheral blood was sampled at the time of initial diagnosis, prior to any treatment. TCR V-J signatures able to tell the groups apart were searched for in a discovery cohort of some 100 patients, of whom 43 had Graves' ophthalmopathy and about 60 had stable Graves' hyperthyroidism. Whether ophthalmopathy could be predicted prospectively was tested in an independent validation cohort made up of 18 to 20 hyperthyroidism patients plus 17 patients who later progressed to ophthalmopathy. The 100 or so discovery patients were randomly split 7:3 into training and test sets. The study also compared thyroid tissue and blood T-cell repertoires from five or six Graves' hyperthyroidism patients. After sampling, hyperthyroidism patients received methimazole starting at 30 mg daily, and ophthalmopathy patients received high-dose intravenous methylprednisolone. According to the paper, TCR Vbeta CDR3 sequencing was carried out on 135 peripheral blood samples, which came from 40 to 45 ophthalmopathy, around 74 hyperthyroidism and about 17 progressor patients. Results the study describes overall, beyond this receptor: No statistical method was used to fix the sample size in advance, and group allocation was not hidden from the investigators. Blood samples also contained most of the expanded thyroid clonotypes (frequency above 0.001), which suggests that blood repertoires may reflect thyroid immune responses. During validation, the model predicted progression to ophthalmopathy a median of around six months ahead of onset, with roughly 65% sensitivity and around 72% specificity. A 13 V-J signature model separated ophthalmopathy from stable hyperthyroidism, with over 85% sensitivity and roughly 81% specificity in cross-validation and 80%/75% in testing.

Hyperthyroidism patients were newly diagnosed, with disease duration under 2 months, and aged 18 to 65 years. Exclusion was applied to patients with uncontrolled infections, other autoimmune diseases, pregnancy or lactation. Diagnoses were established on the basis of clinical symptoms, serum thyroxine and TRAb, thyroid ultrasound, and orbital computed tomography. For progressor patients, blood was drawn at the first diagnosis of hyperthyroidism, before any ophthalmopathy symptoms had appeared. PBMCs were isolated from roughly 10 ml of fresh peripheral blood by Ficoll-Paque density gradient centrifugation. Progressor patients were first diagnosed with Graves' hyperthyroidism and then developed ophthalmopathy during follow-up. Total RNA was extracted with Trizol reagent, and quality was checked on an Agilent 2100 Bioanalyzer. This clonotype was detected ten times or more. No antigen is known for it. Base qualities are not provided; no much larger clone lies one nucleotide away.

Amplification of TCR beta CDR3 regions was carried out from RNA transcripts. The TCR CDR3 was subjected to a first round of RT-PCR using the HTBI primer set and the Qiagen OneStep RT-PCR kit. Libraries were constructed in a second round of multiplex PCR, after which size selection and purification were carried out. The libraries were sequenced on an Illumina HiSeq2000 using paired-end 100 bp reads. As for how the authors treated the data: Raw data were processed with SOAPnuke, discarding reads with adapters, uncalled bases, mean Phred below 15, or no exact constant-primer or identifier match. COPE v1.2.5 was used to merge high-quality paired reads, and clonotypes were defined as unique nucleotide sequences. Clonotypes were aligned to IMGT TRBV, TRBD and TRBJ reference segments using MiTCR v1.1. Only V-J combinations with frequency above 0.0001, covering about 99% of repertoires, were analysed. A TCS score was defined as the ratio between F50 (clonal expansion) and ExV (chaos), using BLOSUM62-based TCRdist between CDR3 peptides within each V-J. Welch's t-statistics and random forest reduced roughly 540 V-J features to roughly 13, which were used in a naive Bayes classifier (R e1071). The raw public reads went through TCRdb reprocessing: fastp at Q25, MiXCR clone calling, in-frame beta chains kept. Identical CDR3 proteins give one entry, which carries the most common genes and DNA. The V and J calls come from TCRdb's annotation, not from the publication. This sample is represented by over 250,000 distinct CDR3 sequences; less than 30% of them were singletons. The ten most abundant clones make up approximately 30% of the sample.

Including the terminal cysteine and phenylalanine, the CDR3 comprises 15 residues. CDR3 DNA is the only sequence kept; it has 45 bases, read in frame from the first base. Trimming leaves V shorter by 2 bases and J shorter by 6 bases, with the junction holding 6 bases beyond the gene matches. CDR1 LNHDA and CDR2 SQIVND were looked up in the germline V gene (reference sequence). The clonotype was recovered from a man aged 40-49 years with Graves' hyperthyroidism that later progressed to Graves' ophthalmopathy. The rearranged chain carries TRBV19 and TRBJ2-2; TRBD1 matches 7 bases in the middle. The sample taken for sequencing was blood. Here is the DNA: TGTGCCAGTAGTATATGGACAGGAGGACCCGGGGAGCTGTTTTTT. Its protein reads: CASSIWTGGPGELFF. This CDR3, with the reference TRBV19 and TRBJ2-2 proteins standing in past its ends, gives the full variable domain DGGITQSPKYLFRKEGQNVTLSCEQNLNHDAMYWYRQDPGQGLRLIYYSQIVNDFQKGDIAEGYSVSREKKESFPLTVTSAQKNPTAFYLCASSIWTGGPGELFFGEGSRLTVL.